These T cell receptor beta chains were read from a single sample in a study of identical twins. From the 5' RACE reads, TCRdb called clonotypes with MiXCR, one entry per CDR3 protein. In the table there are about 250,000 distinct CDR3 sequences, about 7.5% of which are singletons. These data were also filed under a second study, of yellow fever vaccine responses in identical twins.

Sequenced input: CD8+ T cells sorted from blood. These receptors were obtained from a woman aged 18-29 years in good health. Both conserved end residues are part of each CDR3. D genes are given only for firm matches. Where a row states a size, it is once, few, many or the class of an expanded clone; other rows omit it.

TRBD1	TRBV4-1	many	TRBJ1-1	TGCGCCAGCAGCCAAGACCCAGGGACAGTGAACACTGAAGCTTTCTTT	CASSQDPGTVNTEAFF
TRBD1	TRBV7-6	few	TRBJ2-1	TGTGCCAGCAGCTTACAGGGGGCTGAGAATGAGCAGTTCTTC	CASSLQGAENEQFF
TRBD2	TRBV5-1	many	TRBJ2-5	TGCGCCAGCAGCTTGATGGGCGGGGGGAGACTACAAGAGACCCAGTACTTC	CASSLMGGGRLQETQYF
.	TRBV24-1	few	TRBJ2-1	TGTGCCACCAGTGGGTTGGCAGAGTACAATGAGCAGTTCTTC	CATSGLAEYNEQFF
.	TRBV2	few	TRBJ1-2	TGTGCCAGCAGTGCAGGGAGGGTCTACTATGGCTACACCTTC	CASSAGRVYYGYTF
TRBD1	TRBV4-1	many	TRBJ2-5	TGCGCCAGCAGCCAAGATAGGGGGCCAGAGACCCAGTACTTC	CASSQDRGPETQYF
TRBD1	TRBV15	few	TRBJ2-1	TGTGCCACCAGCTTCGGGACAGGGAACAATGAGCAGTTCTTC	CATSFGTGNNEQFF
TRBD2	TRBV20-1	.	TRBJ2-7	TGCAGTGCTAGAGATAGCGGGGGGGGACACCGTCTCGAGCAGTACTTC	CSARDSGGGHRLEQYF
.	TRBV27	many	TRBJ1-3	TGTGCCAGCAGTTCTGGAAACACCATATATTTT	CASSSGNTIYF
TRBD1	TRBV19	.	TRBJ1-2	TGTGCCAGTAGTATCCGGGACAGAGCCATCGACGGTGGCTACACCTTC	CASSIRDRAIDGGYTF
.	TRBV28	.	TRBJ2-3	TGTGCCAGCAGAGGGTCGGGCACAGATACGCAGTATTTT	CASRGSGTDTQYF
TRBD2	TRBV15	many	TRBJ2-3	TGTGCCACCAGCAGATCACATAGCGGGGCTAGCACAGATACGCAGTATTTT	CATSRSHSGASTDTQYF
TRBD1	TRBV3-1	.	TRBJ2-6	TGTGCCACCAGCCAAGGGGACAGGATGCGATTGGAGTCTGGGGCCAACGTCCTGACTTTC	CATSQGDRMRLESGANVLTF
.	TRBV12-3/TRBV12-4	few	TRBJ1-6	TGTGCCAGCAGCCCGGCGGGGACCCTCCACTTT	CASSPAGTLHF
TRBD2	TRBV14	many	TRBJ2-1	TGTGCCAGCAGCCCCGGGACTAGCGGGCCCTACAATGAGCAGTTCTTC	CASSPGTSGPYNEQFF
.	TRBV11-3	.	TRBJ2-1	TGTGCCAGCAGCACTCCCGACATCGGGAGCTACAATGAGCAGTTCTTC	CASSTPDIGSYNEQFF
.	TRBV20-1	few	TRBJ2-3	TGCAGTGCTAGAGCTAAATTAACAGATACGCAGTATTTT	CSARAKLTDTQYF
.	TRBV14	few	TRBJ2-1	TGTGCCAGCAGCCAGGTGCATGAGCAGTTCTTC	CASSQVHEQFF
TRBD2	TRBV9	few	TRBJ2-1	TGTGCCAGCAATTCACTAGCGACCTCTAATGAGCAGTTCTTC	CASNSLATSNEQFF
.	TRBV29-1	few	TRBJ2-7	TGCAGCGTTGAAGATCAGCAGGCGCCCACCTACGAGCAGTACTTC	CSVEDQQAPTYEQYF
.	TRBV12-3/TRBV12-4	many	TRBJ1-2	TGTGCCAGCAGTTTAGCTCCCAGAGATGGCTACACCTTC	CASSLAPRDGYTF
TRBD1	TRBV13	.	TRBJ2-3	TGTGCCAGCAGCCGACCGGAGGTGTTTTGGGACAGAAACACAGATACGCAGTATTTT	CASSRPEVFWDRNTDTQYF
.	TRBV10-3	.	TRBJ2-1	TGTGCCAGCACCCCGGACTACTACAATGAGCAGTTCTTC	CASTPDYYNEQFF
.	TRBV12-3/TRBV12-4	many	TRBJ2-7	TGTGCCAGCAGTCCTACTAGGGGAAAGGACTCCTACGAGCAGTACTTC	CASSPTRGKDSYEQYF
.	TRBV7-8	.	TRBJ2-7	TGTGCCAGCAGCTTACCTAGCGCGTACGAGCAGTACTTC	CASSLPSAYEQYF
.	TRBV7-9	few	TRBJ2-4	TGTGCCAGCAGCTTATTAGGGGGTGACAGAAACAAAAACATTCAGTACTTC	CASSLLGGDRNKNIQYF
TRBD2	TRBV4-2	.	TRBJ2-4	TGTGCCAGCAGCCAAGGTACGACTAGCGAGAGCATTCAGTACTTC	CASSQGTTSESIQYF
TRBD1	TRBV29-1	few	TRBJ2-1	TGCAGCGAAATAGGGGACAGCTCCTACAATGAGCAGTTCTTC	CSEIGDSSYNEQFF
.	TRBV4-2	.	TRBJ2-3	TGTGCCAGCAGCCCCCAGGGAAGAGTCACAGATACGCAGTATTTT	CASSPQGRVTDTQYF
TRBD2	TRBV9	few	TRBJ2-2	TGTGCCAGCAGCGTAGACTGGGGGGGGACCGGGGAGCTGTTTTTT	CASSVDWGGTGELFF
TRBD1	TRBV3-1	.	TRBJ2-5	TGTGCCAGCAGCCAAGACCGTGGGGTGACAGGGCCTGGAGAGACCCAGTACTTC	CASSQDRGVTGPGETQYF
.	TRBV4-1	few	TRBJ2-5	TGCGCCAGCAGCCTCAAACCAGGGGGGGGAGAGACCCAGTACTTC	CASSLKPGGGETQYF
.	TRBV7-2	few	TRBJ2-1	TGTGCCAGCAGCTTGAATTGGGCCAACAACAATGAGCAGTTCTTC	CASSLNWANNNEQFF
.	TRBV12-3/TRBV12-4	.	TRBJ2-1	TGTGCCAGCAGCCCAACGGGCCCTGGGGGGTTCAATGAGCAGTTCTTC	CASSPTGPGGFNEQFF
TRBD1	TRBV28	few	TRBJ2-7	TGTGCCAGCGATTCGAGGGACAGGGGCTACGAGCAGTACTTC	CASDSRDRGYEQYF
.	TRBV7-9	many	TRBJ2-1	TGTGCCAGCAGCTCGATCGGACAGTACAATGAGCAGTTCTTC	CASSSIGQYNEQFF
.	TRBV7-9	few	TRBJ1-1	TGTGCCAGCAGCTTAGGCGTTCTCACTGAAGCTTTCTTT	CASSLGVLTEAFF
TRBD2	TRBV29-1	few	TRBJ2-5	TGCAGCGTTGAATCGCCTAGCGGGGAAGAGACCCAGTACTTC	CSVESPSGEETQYF
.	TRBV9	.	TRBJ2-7	TGTGCCAGCAGCCGCGGGGCTCAGGAGACCTACGAGCAGTACTTC	CASSRGAQETYEQYF
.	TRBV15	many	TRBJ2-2	TGTGCCACCAGCAGAGACGACACCGGGGAGCTGTTTTTT	CATSRDDTGELFF
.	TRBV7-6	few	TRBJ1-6	TGTGCCAGCAGCCCGTCTAATTCACCCCTCCACTTT	CASSPSNSPLHF
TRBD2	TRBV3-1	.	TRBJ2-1	TGTGCCTGCACCAACCGGGGGGGCTCCTACAATGAGCAGTTCTTC	CACTNRGGSYNEQFF
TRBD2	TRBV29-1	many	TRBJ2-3	TGCAGCGTTGGACGGGAGGGAGATACGCAGTATTTT	CSVGREGDTQYF
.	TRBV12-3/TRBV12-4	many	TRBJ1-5	TGTGCCAGCAGTTTGGTAGGGGCTGGTCAGCCCCAGCATTTT	CASSLVGAGQPQHF
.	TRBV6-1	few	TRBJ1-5	TGTGCCAGCAGCTCTCCGGGACCCAGCAATCAGCCCCAGCATTTT	CASSSPGPSNQPQHF
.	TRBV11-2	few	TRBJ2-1	TGTGCCAGCAGCCCGGTGGTAGGCAGGACGACCTACAATGAGCAGTTCTTC	CASSPVVGRTTYNEQFF
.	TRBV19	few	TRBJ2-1	TGTGCCAGTAGTTCCCGGACTCCGAGGGCATACAATGAGCAGTTCTTC	CASSSRTPRAYNEQFF
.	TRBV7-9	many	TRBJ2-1	TGTGCCAGCCGCGGAAATATCTACAATGAGCAGTTCTTC	CASRGNIYNEQFF
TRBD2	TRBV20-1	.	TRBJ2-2	TGCTGTGCTAGAGACCTAGCGGGAGGGGACACCGGGGAGCTTTTTTTT	CCARDLAGGDTGELFF
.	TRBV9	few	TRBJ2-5	TGTGCCAGCAGCCCAGTAGGGTGGGAGGCCCAAGAGACCCAGTACTTC	CASSPVGWEAQETQYF
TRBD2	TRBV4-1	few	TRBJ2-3	TGCGCCAGCAGCCAAGATGAGGCTAGCGGGTCAGATACGCAGTATTTT	CASSQDEASGSDTQYF